This TCR beta chain was obtained from a study of vaccination and CD4 T cells after COVID-19. Details on this clonotype: Its specificity is not known.

V was shortened by 7 bases and J by 0 bases, with 22 bases between the two germline ends. Germline V CDR1 and CDR2: MNHNS, SASEGT. This CDR3 has 17 amino acids. Treatment described: approximately 9-day PBMC culture with coronavirus spike peptide pools or control peptides (ViraFEST assay). Cultured CD4+ T cell DNA was sequenced using the Oncomine TCR Beta short-read assay. TCRdb independently ran MiXCR on the PCR reads; one entry per CDR3 protein. The table includes around 9,600 distinct CDR3 sequences, about 48% detected once. The rearrangement links TRBV6-1 to TRBJ2-7; D is perhaps TRBD2 (6 bases). The specimen sequenced was CD4+ T cells from blood, cultured in vitro. The TCR comes from a human donor who had recovered from COVID-19. The CDR3 DNA reads as TGTGCCAGCACCACCCTGACGCGTGGGGGGATCTCCTACGAGCAGTACTTC. Translating it yields CASTTLTRGGISYEQYF.